Sequencing of this TCR beta chain was carried out in a study of naive and memory T cell subsets. The V end lost 3 bases, the J end lost 5 bases, and 17 bases lay between the germline ends. The CDR3 covers 15 residues. The V gene's germline CDR1 is LNHDA and CDR2 SQIVND (reference sequence). Two oligonucleotides, mixed equimolar, formed the beta constant-region primer covering TRBC1 and TRBC2. Four rounds of PCR amplified the ligated cDNA using nested alpha and beta constant-region primers plus SP2. One entry per CDR3 protein results from TCRdb running MiXCR on the UMI-ligation and nested PCR reads. The sample holds 20,000 to 25,000 distinct CDR3 sequences; more than 7% are singletons and the top ten take about a fifth. This clonotype was observed a few times.

The J gene is TRBJ2-7, the V gene TRBV19; D possibly uses TRBD1 or TRBD2 (7 bases each). The sequencing sample was made of central memory CD8+ T cells from blood. The source of this sequence is a human donor in good health. The CDR3 protein is CASSIAAGGDNEQYF. The CDR3, as DNA: TGTGCCAGTAGTATTGCGGCAGGGGGGGACAACGAGCAGTACTTC. The whole variable domain, filled in from reference TRBV19 and TRBJ2-7, reads DGGITQSPKYLFRKEGQNVTLSCEQNLNHDAMYWYRQDPGQGLRLIYYSQIVNDFQKGDIAEGYSVSREKKESFPLTVTSAQKNPTAFYLCASSIAAGGDNEQYFGPGTRLTVT.